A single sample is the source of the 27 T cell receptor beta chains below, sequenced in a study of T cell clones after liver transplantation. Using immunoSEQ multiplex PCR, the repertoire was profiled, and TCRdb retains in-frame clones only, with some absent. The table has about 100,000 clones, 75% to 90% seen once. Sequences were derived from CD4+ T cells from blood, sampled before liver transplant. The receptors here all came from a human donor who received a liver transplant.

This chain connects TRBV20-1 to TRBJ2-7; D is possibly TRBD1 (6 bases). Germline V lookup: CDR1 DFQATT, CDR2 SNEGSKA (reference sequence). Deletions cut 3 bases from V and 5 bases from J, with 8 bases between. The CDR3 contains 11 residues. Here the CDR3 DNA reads TGCAGTGCTAGTGCAGGGGACGAGCAGTACTTC. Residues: CSASAGDEQYF.

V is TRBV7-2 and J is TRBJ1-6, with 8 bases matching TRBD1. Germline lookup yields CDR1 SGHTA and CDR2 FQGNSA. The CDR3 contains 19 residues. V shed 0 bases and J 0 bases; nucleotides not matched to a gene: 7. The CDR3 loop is CASSLARDRPSSYNSPLHF. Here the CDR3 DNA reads TGTGCCAGCAGCTTAGCCAGGGACAGGCCTAGCTCCTATAATTCACCCCTCCACTTT.

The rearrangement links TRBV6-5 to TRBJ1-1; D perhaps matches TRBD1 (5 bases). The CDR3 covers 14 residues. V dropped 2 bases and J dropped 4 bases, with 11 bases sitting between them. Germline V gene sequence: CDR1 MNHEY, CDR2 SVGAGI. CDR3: CASSYGVQGTEAFF. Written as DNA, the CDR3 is TGTGCCAGCAGTTACGGGGTGCAGGGCACTGAAGCTTTCTTT.

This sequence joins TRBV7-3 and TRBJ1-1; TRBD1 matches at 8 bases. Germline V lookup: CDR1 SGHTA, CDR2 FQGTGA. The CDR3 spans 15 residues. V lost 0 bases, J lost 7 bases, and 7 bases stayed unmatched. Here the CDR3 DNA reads TGTGCCAGCAGCTTAACACCGGGACAGGTTGGTGAAGCTTTCTTT. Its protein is CASSLTPGQVGEAFF.

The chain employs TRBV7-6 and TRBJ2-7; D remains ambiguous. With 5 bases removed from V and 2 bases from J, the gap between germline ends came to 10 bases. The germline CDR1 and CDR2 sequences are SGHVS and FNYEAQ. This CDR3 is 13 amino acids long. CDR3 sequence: CASSPSPAYEQYF. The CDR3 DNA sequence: TGTGCCAGCAGCCCCTCCCCCGCCTACGAGCAGTACTTC.

CDR3 protein: CAGQGSGLYTEAFF. The CDR3, as DNA: TGTGCCGGGCAGGGGTCAGGACTATACACTGAAGCTTTCTTT. This sequence joins TRBV28 and TRBJ1-1, with D perhaps TRBD1 (6 bases). Germline V gene data show CDR1 as MDHEN and CDR2 as SYDVKM. The germline V and J ends were trimmed by 11 bases and 3 bases, with 19 bases remaining between them. The CDR3 has 14 amino acids.

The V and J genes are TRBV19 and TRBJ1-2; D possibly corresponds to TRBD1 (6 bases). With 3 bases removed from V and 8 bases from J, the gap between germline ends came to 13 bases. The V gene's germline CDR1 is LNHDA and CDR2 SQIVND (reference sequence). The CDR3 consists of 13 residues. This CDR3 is CASSMSGQPGYTF. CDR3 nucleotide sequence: TGTGCCAGTAGTATGTCGGGACAACCCGGCTACACCTTC.

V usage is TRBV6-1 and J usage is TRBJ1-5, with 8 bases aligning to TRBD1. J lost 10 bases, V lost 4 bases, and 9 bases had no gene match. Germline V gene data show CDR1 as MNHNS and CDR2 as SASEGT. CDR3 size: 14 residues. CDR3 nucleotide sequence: TGTGCCAGCAGTGCCCAGGGTGGACAGGGTCCCCAGCATTTT. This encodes CASSAQGGQGPQHF.

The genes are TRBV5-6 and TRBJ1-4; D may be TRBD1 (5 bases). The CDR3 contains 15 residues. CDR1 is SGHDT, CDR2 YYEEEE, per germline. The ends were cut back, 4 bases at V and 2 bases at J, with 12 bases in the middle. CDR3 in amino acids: CASSQSGRTNEKLFF. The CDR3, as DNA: TGTGCCAGCAGCCAGTCAGGGCGCACTAATGAAAAACTGTTTTTT.

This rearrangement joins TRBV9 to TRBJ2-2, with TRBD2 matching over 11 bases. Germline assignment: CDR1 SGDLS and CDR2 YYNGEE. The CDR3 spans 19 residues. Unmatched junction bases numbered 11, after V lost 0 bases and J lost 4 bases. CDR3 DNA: TGTGCCAGCAGCGTAGGCCCCACTAGCGGGAGATTGGGCACCGGGGAGCTGTTTTTT. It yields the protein CASSVGPTSGRLGTGELFF.

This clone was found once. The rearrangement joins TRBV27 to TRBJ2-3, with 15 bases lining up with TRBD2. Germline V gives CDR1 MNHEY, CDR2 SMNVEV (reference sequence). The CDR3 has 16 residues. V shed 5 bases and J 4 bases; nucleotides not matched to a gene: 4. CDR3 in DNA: TGTGCCAGCAGTAGAGGACTAGCGGGAGGGGCAGATACGCAGTATTTT. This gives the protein CASSRGLAGGADTQYF.

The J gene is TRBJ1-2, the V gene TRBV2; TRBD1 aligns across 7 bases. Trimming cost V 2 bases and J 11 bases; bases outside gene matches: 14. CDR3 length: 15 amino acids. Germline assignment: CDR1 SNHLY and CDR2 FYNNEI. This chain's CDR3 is CASSENHRGLGFYTF. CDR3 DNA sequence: TGTGCCAGCAGTGAAAATCACAGGGGCCTGGGGTTTTACACCTTC.

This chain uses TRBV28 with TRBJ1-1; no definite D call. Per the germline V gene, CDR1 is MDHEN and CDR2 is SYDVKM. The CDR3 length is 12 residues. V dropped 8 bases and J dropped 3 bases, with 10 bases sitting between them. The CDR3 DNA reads TGTGCCAGCGCTACGGCATACACTGAAGCTTTCTTT. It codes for CASATAYTEAFF.

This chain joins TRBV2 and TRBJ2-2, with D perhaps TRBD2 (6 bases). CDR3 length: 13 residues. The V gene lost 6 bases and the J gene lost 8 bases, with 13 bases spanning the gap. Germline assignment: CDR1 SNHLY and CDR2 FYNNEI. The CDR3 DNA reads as TGTGCCAGCAGCCTGGGCGCGGGGGGGGAGCTGTTTTTT. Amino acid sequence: CASSLGAGGELFF.

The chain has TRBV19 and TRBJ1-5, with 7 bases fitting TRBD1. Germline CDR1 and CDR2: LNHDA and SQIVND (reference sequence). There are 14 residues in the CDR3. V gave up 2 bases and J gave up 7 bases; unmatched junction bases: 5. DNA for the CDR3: TGTGCCAGTAGTATAACCACAGGGGAACAGCCCCAGCATTTT. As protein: CASSITTGEQPQHF.

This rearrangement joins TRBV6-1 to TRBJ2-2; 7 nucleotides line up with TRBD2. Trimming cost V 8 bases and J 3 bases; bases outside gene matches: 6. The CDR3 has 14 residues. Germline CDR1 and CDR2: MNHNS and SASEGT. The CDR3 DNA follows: TGTGCCAGCCCCACCGCGGGGGACACCGGGGAGCTGTTTTTT. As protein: CASPTAGDTGELFF.

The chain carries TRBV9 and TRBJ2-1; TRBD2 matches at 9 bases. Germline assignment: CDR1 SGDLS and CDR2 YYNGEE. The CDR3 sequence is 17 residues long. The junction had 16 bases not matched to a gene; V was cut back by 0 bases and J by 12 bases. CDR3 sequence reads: CASSVGLGLADEMAQFF. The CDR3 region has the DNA TGTGCCAGCAGCGTAGGCCTGGGACTAGCAGACGAAATGGCGCAGTTCTTC.

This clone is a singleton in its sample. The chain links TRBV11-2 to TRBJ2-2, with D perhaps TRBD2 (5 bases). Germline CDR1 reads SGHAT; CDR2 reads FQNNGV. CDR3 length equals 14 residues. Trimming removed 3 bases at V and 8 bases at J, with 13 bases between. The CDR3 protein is CASSFAVRTGELFF. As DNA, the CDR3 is TGTGCCAGCAGCTTTGCGGTCCGGACTGGGGAGCTGTTTTTT.

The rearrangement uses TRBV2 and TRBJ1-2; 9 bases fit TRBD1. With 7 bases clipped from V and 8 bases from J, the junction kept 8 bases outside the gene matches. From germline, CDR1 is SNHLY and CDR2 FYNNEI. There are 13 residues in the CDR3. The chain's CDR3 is CASMTPGQGGYTF. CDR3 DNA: TGTGCCAGCATGACCCCGGGACAGGGAGGCTACACCTTC.

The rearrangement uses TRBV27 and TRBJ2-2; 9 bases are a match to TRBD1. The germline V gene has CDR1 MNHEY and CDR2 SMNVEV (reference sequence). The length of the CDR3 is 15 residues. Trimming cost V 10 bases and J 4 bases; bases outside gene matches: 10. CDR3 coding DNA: TGTGCCACCACCGGGACAGGGCAAGGCACCGGGGAGCTGTTTTTT. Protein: CATTGTGQGTGELFF.

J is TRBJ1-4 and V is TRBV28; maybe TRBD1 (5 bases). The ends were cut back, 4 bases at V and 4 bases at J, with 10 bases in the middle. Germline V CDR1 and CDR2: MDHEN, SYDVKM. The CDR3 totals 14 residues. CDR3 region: CASSSGTVNEKLFF. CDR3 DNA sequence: TGTGCCAGCAGTTCCGGGACGGTTAATGAAAAACTGTTTTTT.

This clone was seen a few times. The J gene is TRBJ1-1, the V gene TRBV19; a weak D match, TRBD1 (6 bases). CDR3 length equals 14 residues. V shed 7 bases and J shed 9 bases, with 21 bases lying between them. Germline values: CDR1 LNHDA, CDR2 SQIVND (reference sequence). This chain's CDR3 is CASNEGGLSGQAFF. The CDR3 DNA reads TGTGCCAGTAACGAAGGGGGTTTGTCAGGACAAGCTTTCTTT.

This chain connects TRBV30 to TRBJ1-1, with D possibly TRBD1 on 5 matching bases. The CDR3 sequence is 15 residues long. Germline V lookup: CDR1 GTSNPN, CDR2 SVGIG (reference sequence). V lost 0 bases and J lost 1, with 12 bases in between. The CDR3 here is CAWSVWGSKNTEAFF. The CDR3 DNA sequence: TGTGCCTGGAGTGTATGGGGCAGCAAGAACACTGAAGCTTTCTTT.

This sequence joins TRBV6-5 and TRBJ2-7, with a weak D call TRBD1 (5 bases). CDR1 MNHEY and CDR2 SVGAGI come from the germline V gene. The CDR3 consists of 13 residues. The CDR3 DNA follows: TGTGCAGCCCGCCGGACAACGCTGGGCGAGCAGTACTTC. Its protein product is CAARRTTLGEQYF.

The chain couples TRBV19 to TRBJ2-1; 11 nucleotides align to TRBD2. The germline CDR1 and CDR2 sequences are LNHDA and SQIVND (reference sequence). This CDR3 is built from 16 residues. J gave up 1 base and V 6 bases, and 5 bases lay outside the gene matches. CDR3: CASRNSGRGSYNEQFF. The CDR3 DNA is TGTGCCAGTAGAAATAGCGGGAGGGGATCCTACAATGAGCAGTTCTTC.

The CDR3 region has the DNA TGTGCCAGCTCACCTTCTTATAGGGGTTTCGGCGAAAAACTGTTTTTT. Translation: CASSPSYRGFGEKLFF. V is TRBV18 and J is TRBJ1-4; perhaps TRBD1 as D (5 bases). CDR3 length: 16 residues. V was trimmed by 3 bases and J by 8 bases, leaving 19 bases between them. Looked up from germline, CDR1 is KGHSH and CDR2 is LQKENI. The variable domain in full, with the rest retrieved from reference TRBV18 and TRBJ1-4, is NAGVMQNPRHLVRRRGQEARLRCSPMKGHSHVYWYRQLPEEGLKFMVYLQKENIIDESGMPKERFSAEFPKEGPSILRIQQVVRGDSAAYFCASSPSYRGFGEKLFFGSGTQLSVL.

The CDR3 protein is CASSLTGENEQFF. CDR3 nucleotide sequence: TGTGCCAGCAGCTTAACAGGGGAGAATGAGCAGTTCTTC. The rearrangement links TRBV7-3 to TRBJ2-1; either TRBD1 or TRBD2 may fit D (5 bases each). Trimming pared 0 bases from V and 7 bases from J, leaving 7 bases between. This CDR3 is built from 13 residues. Germline assignment: CDR1 SGHTA and CDR2 FQGTGA.